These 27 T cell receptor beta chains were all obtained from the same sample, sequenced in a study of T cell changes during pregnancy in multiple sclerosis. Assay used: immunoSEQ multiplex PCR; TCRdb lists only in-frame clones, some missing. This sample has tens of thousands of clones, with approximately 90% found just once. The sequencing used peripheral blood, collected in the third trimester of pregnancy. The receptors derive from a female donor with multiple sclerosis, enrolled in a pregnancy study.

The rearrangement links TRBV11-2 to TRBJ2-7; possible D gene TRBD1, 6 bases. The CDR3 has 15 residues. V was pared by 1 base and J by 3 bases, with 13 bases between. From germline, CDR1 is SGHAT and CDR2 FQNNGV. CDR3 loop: CASSLARQANYEQYF. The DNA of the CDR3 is TGTGCCAGCAGCTTAGCCCGACAGGCCAACTACGAGCAGTACTTC.

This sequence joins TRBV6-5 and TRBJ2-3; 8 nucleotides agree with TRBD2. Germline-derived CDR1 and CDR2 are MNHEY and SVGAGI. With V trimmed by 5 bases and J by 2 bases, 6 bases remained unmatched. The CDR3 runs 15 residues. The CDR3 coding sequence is TGTGCCAGCAGTCCGCGGGGGGCCGACACAGATACGCAGTATTTT. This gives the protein CASSPRGADTDTQYF.

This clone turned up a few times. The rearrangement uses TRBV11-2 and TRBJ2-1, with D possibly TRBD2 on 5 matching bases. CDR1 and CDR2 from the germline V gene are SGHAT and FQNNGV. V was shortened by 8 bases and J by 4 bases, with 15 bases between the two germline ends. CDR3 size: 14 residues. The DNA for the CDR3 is TGTGCCAGCGGACGGACTTTTGCTTACAATGAGCAGTTCTTC. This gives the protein CASGRTFAYNEQFF.

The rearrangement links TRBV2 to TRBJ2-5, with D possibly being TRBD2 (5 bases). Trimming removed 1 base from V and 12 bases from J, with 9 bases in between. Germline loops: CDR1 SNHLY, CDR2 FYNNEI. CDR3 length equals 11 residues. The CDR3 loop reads CASSEGTPKYF. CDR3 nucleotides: TGTGCCAGCAGTGAAGGGACTCCGAAGTACTTC.

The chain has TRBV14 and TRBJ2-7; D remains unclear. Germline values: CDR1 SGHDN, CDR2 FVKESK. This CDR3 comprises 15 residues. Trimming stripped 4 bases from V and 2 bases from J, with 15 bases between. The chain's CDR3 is CASSPRNPPTYEQYF. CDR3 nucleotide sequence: TGTGCCAGCAGCCCTAGGAACCCTCCTACCTACGAGCAGTACTTC. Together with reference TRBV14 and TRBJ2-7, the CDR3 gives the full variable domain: EAGVTQFPSHSVIEKGQTVTLRCDPISGHDNLYWYRRVMGKEIKFLLHFVKESKQDESGMPNNRFLAERTGGTYSTLKVQPAELEDSGVYFCASSPRNPPTYEQYFGPGTRLTVT.

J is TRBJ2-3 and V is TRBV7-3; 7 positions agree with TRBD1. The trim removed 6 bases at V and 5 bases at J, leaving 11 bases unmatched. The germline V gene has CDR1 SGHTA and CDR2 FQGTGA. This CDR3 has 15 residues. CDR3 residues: CASSPQGPGGDTQYF. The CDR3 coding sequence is TGTGCCAGCAGTCCACAGGGGCCAGGGGGAGATACGCAGTATTTT.

CDR3 in amino acids: CATSRDPLKYGTGGDYSNQPQHF. In DNA form, the CDR3 reads TGTGCCACCAGCAGAGATCCTCTAAAATATGGGACAGGGGGCGACTATAGCAATCAGCCCCAGCATTTT. V and J are TRBV15 and TRBJ1-5; 12 bases match TRBD1. Germline V lookup: CDR1 LNHNV, CDR2 YYDKDF (reference sequence). This CDR3 is 23 amino acids long. The junction had 18 bases not matched to a gene; V was cut back by 0 bases and J by 0 bases.

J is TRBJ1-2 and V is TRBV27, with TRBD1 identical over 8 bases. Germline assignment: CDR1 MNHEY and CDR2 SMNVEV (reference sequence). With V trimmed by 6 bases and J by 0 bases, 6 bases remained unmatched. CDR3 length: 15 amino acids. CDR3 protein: CASRTSGGANYGYTF. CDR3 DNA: TGTGCCAGCAGGACATCAGGGGGCGCTAACTATGGCTACACCTTC.

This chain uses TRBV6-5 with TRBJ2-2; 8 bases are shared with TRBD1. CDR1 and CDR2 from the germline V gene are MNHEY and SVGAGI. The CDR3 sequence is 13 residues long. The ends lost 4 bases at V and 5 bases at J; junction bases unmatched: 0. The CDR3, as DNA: TGTGCCAGCAGTTGGACAGGGACCGGGGAGCTGTTTTTT. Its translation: CASSWTGTGELFF.

CDR3 DNA: TGTGCCAGCTCACCAGCACAGGGAGCAACGGGTACGCAGTATTTT. Protein product: CASSPAQGATGTQYF. The chain employs TRBV18 and TRBJ2-3; TRBD1 is a possible D gene (6 bases). The CDR3 has 15 amino acids. V was trimmed by 2 bases and J by 8 bases, leaving 17 bases between them. Germline V lookup: CDR1 KGHSH, CDR2 LQKENI.

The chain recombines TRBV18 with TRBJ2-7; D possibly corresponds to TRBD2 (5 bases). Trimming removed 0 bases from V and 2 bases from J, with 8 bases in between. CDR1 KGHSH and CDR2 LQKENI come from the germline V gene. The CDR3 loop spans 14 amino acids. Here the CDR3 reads CASSPPAEAYEQYF. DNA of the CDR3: TGTGCCAGCTCACCACCAGCGGAGGCCTACGAGCAGTACTTC.

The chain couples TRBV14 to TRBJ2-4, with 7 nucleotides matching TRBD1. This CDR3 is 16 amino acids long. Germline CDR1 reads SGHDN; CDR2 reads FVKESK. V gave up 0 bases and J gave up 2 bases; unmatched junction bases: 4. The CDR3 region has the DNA TGTGCCAGCAGCCAAGACCCAGGGGGAACCAAAAACATTCAGTACTTC. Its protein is CASSQDPGGTKNIQYF. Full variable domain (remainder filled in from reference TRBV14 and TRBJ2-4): EAGVTQFPSHSVIEKGQTVTLRCDPISGHDNLYWYRRVMGKEIKFLLHFVKESKQDESGMPNNRFLAERTGGTYSTLKVQPAELEDSGVYFCASSQDPGGTKNIQYFGAGTRLSVL.

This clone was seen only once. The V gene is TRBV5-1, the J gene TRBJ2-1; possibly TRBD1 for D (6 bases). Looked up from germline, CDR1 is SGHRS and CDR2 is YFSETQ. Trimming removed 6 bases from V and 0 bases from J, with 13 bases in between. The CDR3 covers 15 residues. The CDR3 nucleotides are TGCGCCAGCACCAGACAGGAAAGCTCCTACAATGAGCAGTTCTTC. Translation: CASTRQESSYNEQFF.

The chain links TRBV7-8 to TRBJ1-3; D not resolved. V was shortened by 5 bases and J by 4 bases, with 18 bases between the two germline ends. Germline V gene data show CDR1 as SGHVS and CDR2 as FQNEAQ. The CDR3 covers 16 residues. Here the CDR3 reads CASSLGLSTEGNTIYF. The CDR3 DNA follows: TGTGCCAGCAGCCTTGGGCTCTCGACCGAAGGAAACACCATATATTTT.

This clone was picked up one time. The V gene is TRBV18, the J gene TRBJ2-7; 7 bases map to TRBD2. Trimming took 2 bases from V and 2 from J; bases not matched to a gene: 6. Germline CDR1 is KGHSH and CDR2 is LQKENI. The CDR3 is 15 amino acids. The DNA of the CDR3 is TGTGCCAGCTCACCAAGGGCGGGAGCCGCCTACGAGCAGTACTTC. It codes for CASSPRAGAAYEQYF.

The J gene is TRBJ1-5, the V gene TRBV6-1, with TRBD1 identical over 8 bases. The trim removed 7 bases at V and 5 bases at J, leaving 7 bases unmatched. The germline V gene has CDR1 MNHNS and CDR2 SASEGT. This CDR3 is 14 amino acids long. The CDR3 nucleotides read TGTGCCAGCAAACGGACAGGGCCAGATCAGCCCCAGCATTTT. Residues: CASKRTGPDQPQHF.

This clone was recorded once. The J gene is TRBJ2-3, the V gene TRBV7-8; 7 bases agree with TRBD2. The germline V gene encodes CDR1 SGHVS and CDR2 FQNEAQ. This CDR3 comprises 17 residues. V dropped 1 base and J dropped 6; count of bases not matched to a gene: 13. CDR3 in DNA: TGTGCCAGCAGCTTAGATCAGACTAGCAATCGGTGGGATACGCAGTATTTT. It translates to CASSLDQTSNRWDTQYF.

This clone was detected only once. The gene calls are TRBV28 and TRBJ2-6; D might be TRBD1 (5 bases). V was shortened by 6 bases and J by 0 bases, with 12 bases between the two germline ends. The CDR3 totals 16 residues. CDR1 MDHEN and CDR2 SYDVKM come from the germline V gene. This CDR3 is CASRPTVVSGANVLTF. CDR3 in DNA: TGTGCCAGCAGGCCGACAGTTGTCTCTGGGGCCAACGTCCTGACTTTC.

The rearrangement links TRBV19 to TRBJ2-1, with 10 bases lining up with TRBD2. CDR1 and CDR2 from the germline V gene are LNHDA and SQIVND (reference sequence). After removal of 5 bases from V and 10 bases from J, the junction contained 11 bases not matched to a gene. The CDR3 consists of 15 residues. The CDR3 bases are TGTGCCAGTAGTCTTCAGCGGGGGGGCCGGGGGGAGCAGTTCTTC. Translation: CASSLQRGGRGEQFF.

Written as DNA, the CDR3 is TGTGCCAGCAGCTATCCGGGCCGGGGGAGAAACACCATATATTTT. It specifies CASSYPGRGRNTIYF. The V call is TRBV7-9, the J call TRBJ1-3, with a weak D call TRBD1 (5 bases). The CDR3 runs 15 residues. The ends were cut back, 4 bases at V and 5 bases at J, with 15 bases in the middle. Per germline, CDR1 SEHNR and CDR2 FQNEAQ (reference sequence).

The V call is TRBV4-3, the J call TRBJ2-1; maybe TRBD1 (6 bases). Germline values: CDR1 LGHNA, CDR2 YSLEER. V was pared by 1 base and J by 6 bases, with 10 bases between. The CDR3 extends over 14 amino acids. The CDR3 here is CASSQVSRGNEQFF. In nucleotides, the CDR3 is TGCGCCAGCAGCCAAGTATCCAGGGGCAATGAGCAGTTCTTC.

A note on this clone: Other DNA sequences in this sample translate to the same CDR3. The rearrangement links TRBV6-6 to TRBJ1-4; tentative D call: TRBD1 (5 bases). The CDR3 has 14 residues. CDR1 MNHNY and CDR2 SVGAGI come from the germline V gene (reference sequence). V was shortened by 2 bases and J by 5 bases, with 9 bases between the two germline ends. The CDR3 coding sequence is TGTGCCAGCAGTTACGGGGGGGGAAATGAAAAACTGTTTTTT. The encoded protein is CASSYGGGNEKLFF.

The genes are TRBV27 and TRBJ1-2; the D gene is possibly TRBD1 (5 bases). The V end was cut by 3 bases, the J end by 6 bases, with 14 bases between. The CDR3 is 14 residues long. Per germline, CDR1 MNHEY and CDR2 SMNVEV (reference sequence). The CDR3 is CASSFLGGIDGYTF. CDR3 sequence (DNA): TGTGCCAGCAGTTTTTTGGGGGGGATAGATGGCTACACCTTC.

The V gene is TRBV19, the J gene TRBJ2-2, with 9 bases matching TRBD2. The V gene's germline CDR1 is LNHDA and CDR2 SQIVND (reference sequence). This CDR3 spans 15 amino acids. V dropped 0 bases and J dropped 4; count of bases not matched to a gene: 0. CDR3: CASSIERGGTGELFF. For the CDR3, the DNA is TGTGCCAGTAGTATAGAGCGGGGGGGCACCGGGGAGCTGTTTTTT.

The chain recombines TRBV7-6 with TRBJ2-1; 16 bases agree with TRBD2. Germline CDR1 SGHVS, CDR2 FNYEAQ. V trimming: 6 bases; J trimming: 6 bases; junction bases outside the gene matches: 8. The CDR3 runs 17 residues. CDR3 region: CASSSPGLAGGPNEQFF. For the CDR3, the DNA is TGTGCCAGCAGTTCTCCGGGACTAGCGGGGGGGCCCAATGAGCAGTTCTTC.

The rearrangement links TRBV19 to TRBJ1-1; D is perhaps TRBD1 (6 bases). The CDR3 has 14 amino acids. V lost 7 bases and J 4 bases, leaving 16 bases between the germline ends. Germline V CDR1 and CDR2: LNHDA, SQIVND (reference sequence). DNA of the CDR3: TGTGCCAGTAAAGAACCAGGGGAGAGCACTGAAGCTTTCTTT. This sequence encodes CASKEPGESTEAFF.

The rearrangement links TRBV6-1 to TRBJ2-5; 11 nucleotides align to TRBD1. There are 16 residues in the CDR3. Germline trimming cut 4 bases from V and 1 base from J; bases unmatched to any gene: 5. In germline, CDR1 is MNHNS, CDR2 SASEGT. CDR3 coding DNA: TGTGCCAGCAGTGCCGGACAGGGGGCGATCCAAGAGACCCAGTACTTC. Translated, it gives CASSAGQGAIQETQYF.